The rows below give T cell receptor beta chains drawn from one sample of a study of T cells in localized non-small cell lung cancer. Sequenced by immunoSEQ multiplex PCR; TCRdb stores in-frame clones only, minus some. Of 15,000 to 18,000 clones in the sample, 80% to 90% were seen once. This material consisted of peripheral blood mononuclear cells, taken before any cancer treatment. The source is a male donor aged 60 or older with stage II lung adenocarcinoma. CDR3s leave out the opening cysteine and the closing phenylalanine or tryptophan. The size field is filled for only some rows; it gives once, few, many or a size class.

-,TRBJ1-1,TRBV15,ATSVSRSGTEAF
-,TRBJ1-1,TRBV25-1,ASSEGGVTEAF
-,TRBJ2-2,TRBV5-1,ASSLLSFTGELF
-,TRBJ1-3,TRBV2,ASRVSGAGNTIY
few,TRBJ2-7,TRBV10-1,ASSPGTPVDEQY
-,TRBJ2-5,TRBV11-2,ASSSPDRGWRETQY
-,TRBJ2-7,TRBV5-5,ASSPEGLVRDEQY
-,TRBJ1-3,TRBV30,AWSTADRAGNTIY
-,TRBJ2-3,TRBV9,ASSFRAGDTQY
few,TRBJ1-1,TRBV6-5,ASSYAGLAF
once,TRBJ1-2,TRBV5-8,ASSYIQGNGYT
-,TRBJ1-1,TRBV5-4,ASSRIGQGSSEAF
-,TRBJ2-5,TRBV11-2,ASSFSTAQETQY
-,TRBJ2-3,TRBV28,ASSPTGTGVTDTQY
-,TRBJ1-1,TRBV30,AYDRGKDTEAF
-,TRBJ2-4,TRBV27,ASSFLREAKNIQY
-,TRBJ2-7,TRBV2,ASSEAGTGSHEQY
-,TRBJ2-1,TRBV5-1,ASSFGTSLYNGANEQF
-,TRBJ1-1,TRBV18,ASSQRTENTEAF
-,TRBJ2-7,TRBV5-1,ASSLSPGTGAYEQY
-,TRBJ2-7,TRBV5-1,ASSLNPGSYEQY
once,TRBJ1-2,TRBV28,ASSLGDRAGNYGYT
-,TRBJ1-3,TRBV29-1,SVEPRISGNTIY
-,TRBJ2-7,TRBV11-3,ASSLPGQGRYEQY
-,TRBJ2-5,TRBV2,ASSEEARGQETQY
-,TRBJ1-4,TRBV19,ASARGLYNEKLF
once,TRBJ1-2,TRBV11-2,ASSSTTFYGYT
-,TRBJ2-5,TRBV29-1,STLEETQY
once,TRBJ2-5,TRBV19,ASSIALGPQETQY
-,TRBJ2-1,TRBV27,ASSLLGGGSNEQF
once,TRBJ2-7,TRBV6-5,ASSYSSNYEQY
-,TRBJ1-5,TRBV4-1,ASSQDLGQGHYQPQH
-,TRBJ2-2,TRBV28,ASRSWRDRGTGELF
-,TRBJ1-2,TRBV10-1,ASSERVDYGYT
-,TRBJ1-2,TRBV19,ASRTGGGQAQGYT
-,TRBJ2-1,TRBV4-3,ASSQEGRPYNEQF
-,TRBJ2-7,TRBV18,ASSPCRTSGRAANSCEQY
once,TRBJ2-1,TRBV5-8,ASSLGLAGGNEQF
-,TRBJ2-3,TRBV11-3,ASSPFTDTQY
-,TRBJ1-5,TRBV28,ASSFGSRRPQH
-,TRBJ2-1,TRBV15,ATSRATTAIHNEQF
-,TRBJ2-2,TRBV4-2,ASSQGQTGELF
-,TRBJ1-4,TRBV28,ASSLGGRDEKLF
-,TRBJ2-6,TRBV19,ASSLLHPGTGPANVLT
-,TRBJ2-3,TRBV5-1,ASSPVTDTQY
-,TRBJ2-1,TRBV2,ASGGLLSSNEQF
-,TRBJ2-6,TRBV27,ASSWGGANVLT
-,TRBJ2-2,TRBV5-6,ASSSPDRWNTGELF